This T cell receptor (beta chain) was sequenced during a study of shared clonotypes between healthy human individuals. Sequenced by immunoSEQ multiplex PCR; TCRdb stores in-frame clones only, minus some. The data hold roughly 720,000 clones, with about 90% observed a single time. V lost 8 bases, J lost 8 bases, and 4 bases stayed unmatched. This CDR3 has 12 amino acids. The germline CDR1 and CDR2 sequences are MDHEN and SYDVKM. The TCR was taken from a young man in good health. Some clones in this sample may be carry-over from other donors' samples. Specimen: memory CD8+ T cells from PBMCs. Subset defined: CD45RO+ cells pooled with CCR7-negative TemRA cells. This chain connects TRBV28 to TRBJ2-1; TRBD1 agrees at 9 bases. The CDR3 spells CASQTGGHEQFF. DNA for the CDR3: TGTGCCAGCCAGACAGGGGGGCATGAGCAGTTCTTC.